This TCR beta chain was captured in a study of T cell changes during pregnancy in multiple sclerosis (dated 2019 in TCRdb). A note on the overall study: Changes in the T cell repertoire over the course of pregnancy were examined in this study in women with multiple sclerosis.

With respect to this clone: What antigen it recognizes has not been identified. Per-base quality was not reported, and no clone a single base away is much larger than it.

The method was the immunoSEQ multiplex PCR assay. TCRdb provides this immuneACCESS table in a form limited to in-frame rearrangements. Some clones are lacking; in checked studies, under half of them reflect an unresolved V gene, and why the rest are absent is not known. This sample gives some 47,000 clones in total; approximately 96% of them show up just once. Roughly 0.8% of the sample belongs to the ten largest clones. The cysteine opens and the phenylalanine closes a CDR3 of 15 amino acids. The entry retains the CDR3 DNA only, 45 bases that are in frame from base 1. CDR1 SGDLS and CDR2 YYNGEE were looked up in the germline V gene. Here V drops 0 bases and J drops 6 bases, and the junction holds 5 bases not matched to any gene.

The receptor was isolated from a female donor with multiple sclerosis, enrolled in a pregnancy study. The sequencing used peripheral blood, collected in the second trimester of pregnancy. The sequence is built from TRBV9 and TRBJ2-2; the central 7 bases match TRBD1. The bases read TGTGCCAGCAGCGTAGCTACCCAGGGGGCCGGGGAGCTGTTTTTT. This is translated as CASSVATQGAGELFF. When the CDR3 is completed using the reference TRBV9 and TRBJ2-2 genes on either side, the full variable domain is DSGVTQTPKHLITATGQRVTLRCSPRSGDLSVYWYQQSLDQGLQFLIQYYNGEERAKGNILERFSAQQFPDLHSELNLSSLELGDSALYFCASSVATQGAGELFFGEGSRLTVL.